What follows is one TCR beta chain and its context. By how much of the sample it makes up, this clonotype is medium-sized (0.01 to 0.1%). It has no known antigen specificity. The input lacks base qualities; no much larger clone sits a single base away. No patient had a history of other malignancies or prior chemotherapy or radiotherapy, and all had node-negative disease on CT and PET/CT. At each of two time points, roughly 6.3 milliliters of peripheral venous blood were collected in EDTA tubes. PBMCs were isolated by Ficoll-Paque Plus density-gradient centrifugation. Right after collection, samples were placed at -80 degrees C and kept there until analysis. The germline ends are 2 bases apart after V is trimmed by 2 bases and J by 0 bases. Taken from cysteine to phenylalanine, the CDR3 has 13 residues. The read is trimmed to its CDR3 DNA, 39 bases read in frame from base 1. The germline V gene specifies MRHNA as CDR1 and SNTAGT as CDR2.

The record originates from a study of prognosis after radiotherapy for stage I lung cancer listed by TCRdb under 2021. In the study overall: Around 20 stage I NSCLC patients were enrolled in Nanjing, China, between 2018 and January 2019. In every patient, SBRT was given without any concurrent therapy. The study took one blood sample before SBRT and one after SBRT from each of approximately 20 patients and sequenced all 38 samples. SBRT was given in 3 to 5 fractions with a biologically effective dose of at least 100 Gy, using image-guided IMRT or VMAT. Distant metastases were developed by four of the 19 patients after SBRT, at a median of about seven months, whereas no significant progression was observed in the other 15 patients. Some 13 patients had adenocarcinoma and seven had squamous cell carcinoma as the tumor histology. Ages in the cohort of 10 to 15 men and a handful of women ranged from roughly 53 to 84 years, with a median of 74. Several patients had oligometastatic NSCLC after their primary tumor was surgically resected, and about 15 patients had newly diagnosed primary stage I lung tumors. Every patient was deemed medically inoperable, eleven to twelve because of comorbidities and over 5 because they refused surgery. This study profiled peripheral blood TCR beta repertoires from stage I NSCLC patients before and after stereotactic body radiotherapy and linked the repertoires to distant failure. The paper as a whole reports these results and caveats: The study was limited by the small cohort and short follow-up, and independent validation of the study findings is required. TRBV and TRBJ usage frequencies reportedly varied with metastasis status, involving two V genes at baseline and 8 or 9 V and two J genes after SBRT. None of the reported P values were adjusted for multiple comparisons. No determination of tumor specificity was made for expanded TCR clones. After SBRT, the count of unique TCR clones dropped from a median of roughly 9,400 beforehand to approximately 7,300 afterward (Wilcoxon paired P=0.011). Post-SBRT Shannon entropy and its change from baseline were lower in patients who developed distant metastases; baseline Shannon entropy was not associated with metastases.

The TCR beta CDR3 region was amplified from genomic DNA by two rounds of multiplex PCR. The first PCR round used primers specific to each TRBV and TRBJ gene, and the primer sequences were filed in Chinese patent CN105087789A. Universal primers were used in the second round of PCR. The Roche High Pure PCR Template Preparation Kit was used to extract genomic DNA from the frozen PBMCs. Libraries were sequenced paired-end with 151 bp reads on an Illumina HiSeq 3000. The study's own analysis went as follows. CutAdapt was used to discard raw reads that did not contain the multiplex PCR primer sequences. PEAR was used to merge high-quality paired reads into contigs. MiXCR assigned TRB V, D and J gene segments to each contig by aligning to reference sequences. CDR3 sequences were clustered by base quality and sequence similarity to remove sequencing errors. Shannon entropy, normalized by the natural log of the productive TCR sequence number, served as the measure of diversity. Clonality was defined as one minus Shannon entropy divided by the natural log of the number of unique clonotypes. The Youden index of ROC curves was used to select progression-free survival cut-offs for repertoire metrics, and analyses were performed in R 3.5.3. TCRdb itself trimmed the public reads at Q25 with fastp, ran MiXCR and retained productive beta chains. Identical CDR3 proteins give one entry, which carries the most common genes and DNA. It is TCRdb's table, rather than the study itself, that gives the V and J calls and clone size. For this sample the table gives tens of thousands of distinct CDR3 sequences, of which approximately 39% were detected only once. The ten largest clones capture 30% to 35% of the sample.

Recombination linked TRBV6-4 to TRBJ1-5, with no reliable assignment of the D segment. The input for sequencing was PBMCs, taken before or after stereotactic body radiation therapy (not recorded which). This clonotype originated in a donor aged 50 or older with non-small cell lung cancer. The DNA is as follows: TGTGCCAGCAGTGACGTTAGCAATCAGCCCCAGCATTTT. This yields the protein CASSDVSNQPQHF.